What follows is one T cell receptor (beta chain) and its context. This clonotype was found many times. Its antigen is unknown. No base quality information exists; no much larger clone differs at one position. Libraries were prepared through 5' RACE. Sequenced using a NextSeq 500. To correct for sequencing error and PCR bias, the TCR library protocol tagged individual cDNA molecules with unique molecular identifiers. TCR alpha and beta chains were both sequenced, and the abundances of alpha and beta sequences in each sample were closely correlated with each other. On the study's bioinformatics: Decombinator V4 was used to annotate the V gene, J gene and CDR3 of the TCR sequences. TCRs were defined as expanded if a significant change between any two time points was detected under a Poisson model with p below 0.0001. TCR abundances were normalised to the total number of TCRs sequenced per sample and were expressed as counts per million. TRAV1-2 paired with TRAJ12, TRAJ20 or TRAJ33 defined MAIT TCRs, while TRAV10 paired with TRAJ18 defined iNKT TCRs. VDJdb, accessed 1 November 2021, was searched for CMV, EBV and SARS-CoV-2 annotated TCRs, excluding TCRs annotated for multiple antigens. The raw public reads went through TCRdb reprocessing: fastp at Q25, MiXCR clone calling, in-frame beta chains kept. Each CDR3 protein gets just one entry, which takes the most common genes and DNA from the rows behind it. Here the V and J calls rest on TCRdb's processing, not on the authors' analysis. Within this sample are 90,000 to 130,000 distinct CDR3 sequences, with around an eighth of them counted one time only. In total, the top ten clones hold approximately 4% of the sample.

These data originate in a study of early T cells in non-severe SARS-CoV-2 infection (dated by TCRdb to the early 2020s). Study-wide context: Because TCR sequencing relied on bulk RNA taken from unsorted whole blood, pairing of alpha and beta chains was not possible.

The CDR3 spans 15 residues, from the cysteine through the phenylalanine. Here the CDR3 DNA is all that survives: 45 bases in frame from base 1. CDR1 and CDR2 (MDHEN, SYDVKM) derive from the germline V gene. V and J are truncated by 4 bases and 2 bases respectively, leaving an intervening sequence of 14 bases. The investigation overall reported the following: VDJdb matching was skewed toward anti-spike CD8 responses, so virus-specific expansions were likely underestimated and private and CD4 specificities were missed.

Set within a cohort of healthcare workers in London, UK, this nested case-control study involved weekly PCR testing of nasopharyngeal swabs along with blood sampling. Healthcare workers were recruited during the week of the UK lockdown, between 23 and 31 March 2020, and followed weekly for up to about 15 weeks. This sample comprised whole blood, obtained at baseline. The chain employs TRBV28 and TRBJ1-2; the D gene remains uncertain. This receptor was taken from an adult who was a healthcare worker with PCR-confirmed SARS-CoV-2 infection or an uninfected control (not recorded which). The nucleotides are TGTGCCAGCAGTTCTCCGAGTCGTGGGAACTATGGCTACACCTTC. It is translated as CASSSPSRGNYGYTF.